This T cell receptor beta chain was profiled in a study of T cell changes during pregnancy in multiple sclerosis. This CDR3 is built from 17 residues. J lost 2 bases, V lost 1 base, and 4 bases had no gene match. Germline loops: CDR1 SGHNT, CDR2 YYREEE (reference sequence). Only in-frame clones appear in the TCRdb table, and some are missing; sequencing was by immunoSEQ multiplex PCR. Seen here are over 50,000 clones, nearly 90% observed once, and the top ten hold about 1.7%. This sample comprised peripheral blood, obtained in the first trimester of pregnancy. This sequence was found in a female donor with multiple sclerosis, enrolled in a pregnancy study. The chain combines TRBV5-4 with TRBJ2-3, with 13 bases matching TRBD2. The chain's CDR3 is CASSLRLAGGPTDTQYF. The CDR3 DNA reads TGTGCCAGCAGCTTGCGACTAGCGGGAGGTCCCACAGATACGCAGTATTTT.